The clone carrying this T cell receptor (beta chain) was found a few times. V dropped 7 bases and J dropped 2 bases, with 6 bases sitting between them. Per germline, CDR1 DFQATT and CDR2 SNEGSKA (reference sequence). This CDR3 comprises 10 residues. The sample belongs to a study of blood T cell repertoires in COVID-19. Study summary: T cells, B-cell-depleted T cells, or PBMCs provided the cDNA or gDNA that served as material.

Participants, about 18 to 90 years old, spanned some 23 US areas. Two consecutive negative NP/OP PCR tests, clearance, or resolved symptoms defined Cohort 3 recovery. Per the authors' pipeline: The assay estimated nucleated cells by amplifying reference gene primers. Generated by immunoSEQ multiplex PCR, the TCRdb table keeps only in-frame clones and is missing some. That table supplies the V and J calls and clone size; D and trimming were determined from the DNA. In the table there are fewer than 200,000 clones, roughly 85% of which are singletons. Sequencing was carried out using PBMCs or T cells enriched from blood (not recorded which). The chain employs TRBV20-1 and TRBJ2-7; a weak D match, TRBD2 (5 bases). This clonotype was sampled from a woman aged 18-30 years who had recovered from COVID-19. In DNA form, the CDR3 reads TGCAGTGGGGGAGCCTACGAGCAGTACTTC. It encodes CSGGAYEQYF.